The 17 T cell receptor beta chains given below trace back to one sample, sequenced in a study of regulatory T cells in long-lasting Graves disease. Indicated time point: newly diagnosed GD, antithyroid drugs for less than 3 months. RNA from PBMCs was the source of the TCR library. iRepertoire HTBI primers and Arm-PCR of CDR3 regions built TCR beta libraries. TCRdb fed the multiplex PCR reads into MiXCR, producing one record per CDR3 protein. The profile shows 360,000 or so distinct CDR3 sequences, around 15% of them singletons. This sample also appeared in a second study, on T cells in Graves' hyperthyroidism and ophthalmopathy.

The source was peripheral blood mononuclear cells (PBMCs), collected at new diagnosis, from a patient treated with antithyroid drugs. These receptors were obtained from a woman aged 18-30 years with Graves disease.

This chain connects TRBV12-3 or TRBV12-4 to TRBJ2-1; D is possibly TRBD2 (6 bases). V lost 4 bases and J 9 bases, leaving 16 bases between the germline ends. This CDR3 is built from 14 residues. The CDR3 DNA sequence: TGTGCCAGCAGTTCATCCGGGACTCGCCCTGAGCAGTTCTTC. This gives the protein CASSSSGTRPEQFF.

This clonotype was counted only a few times. The chain uses TRBV4-2 and TRBJ2-2; unclear D gene. Trimming removed 0 bases at V and 0 bases at J, with 11 bases between. The CDR3 sequence is 17 residues long. Per the germline V gene, CDR1 is LGHNA and CDR2 is YNFKEQ. The CDR3 bases are TGTGCCAGCAGCCAAGATCTCCACGGCGCGAACACCGGGGAGCTGTTTTTT. Its protein product is CASSQDLHGANTGELFF.

This clonotype was counted at least ten times. The chain joins TRBV19 to TRBJ2-7; D remains unclear. The length of the CDR3 is 16 residues. CDR1 is LNHDA, CDR2 SQIVND, per germline (reference sequence). Trimming removed 4 bases at V and 2 bases at J, with 18 bases between. The CDR3, as DNA: TGTGCCAGTAGTACCAGCCTCTACTCTCCGCCCTACGAGCAGTACTTC. As protein: CASSTSLYSPPYEQYF.

As to this clonotype: At one end, the junction sequence differs from germline, possibly due to a read error. This rearrangement joins TRBV10-3 to TRBJ2-2; TRBD1 matches at 7 bases. CDR3 size: 13 residues. Looked up from germline, CDR1 is ENHRY and CDR2 is SYGVKD. CDR3 bases: TGTACCATCAGTGACAGGGACACCGGGGAGCTGTTTTTT. Encoded protein: CTISDRDTGELFF.

The V call is TRBV24-1, the J call TRBJ1-4, with 9 bases aligning to TRBD1. Germline assignment: CDR1 KGHDR and CDR2 SFDVKD. CDR3 length: 15 amino acids. V gave up 4 bases and J gave up 10 bases; unmatched junction bases: 9. CDR3: CATSETPDRGGKLFF. CDR3 DNA sequence: TGTGCCACCAGTGAAACCCCGGACAGGGGAGGAAAACTGTTTTTT.

Remarks on this clonotype: A read error may explain this, as a much larger clone is one base away. The V gene is TRBV5-6, the J gene TRBJ1-1; TRBD1 is a possible D gene (5 bases). Per the germline V gene, CDR1 is SGHDT and CDR2 is YYEEEE. Trimming removed 5 bases at V and 3 bases at J, with 14 bases between. The CDR3 totals 14 residues. CDR3 sequence reads: CASSQLTGDTEAFF. CDR3 in DNA: TGTGCCAGCAGTCAGCTGACGGGGGACACTGAAGCTTTCTTT.

In this sample, this clonotype turned up many times. The chain joins TRBV5-1 to TRBJ2-1; D remains unclear. V lost 4 bases to trimming and J lost 6 bases, with 5 bases between them. CDR1 is SGHRS, CDR2 YFSETQ, per germline. The CDR3 length is 11 residues. CDR3 region: CASSAPNEQFF. CDR3 DNA sequence: TGCGCCAGCAGCGCCCCCAATGAGCAGTTCTTC.

This chain connects TRBV19 to TRBJ1-3; 7 bases map to TRBD1. CDR3 length: 15 amino acids. Germline V gene lookup returns CDR1 LNHDA and CDR2 SQIVND (reference sequence). V was clipped by 7 bases and J by 0 bases; unmatched bases: 6. CDR3 sequence reads: CASMLRDSSGNTIYF. CDR3 sequence (DNA): TGTGCCAGTATGCTCCGGGACAGCTCTGGAAACACCATATATTTT.

Comments on this clonotype: A far larger clone is just one base off, so this is likely a read error. The V and J genes are TRBV28 and TRBJ2-1; 14 nucleotides align to TRBD2. The J call is doubtful: the DNA matches TRBJ2-7 better. Germline CDR1 MDHEN, CDR2 SYDVKM. The CDR3 length is 19 residues. CDR3 region: CASSLGTSGSRRGLCEQYF. Written as DNA, the CDR3 is TGTGCCAGCAGTTTAGGGACTAGCGGGAGCCGACGGGGTCTCTGCGAGCAGTACTTC.

This clonotype was seen many times. J is TRBJ2-5 and V is TRBV6-5; 10 bases are shared with TRBD2. The CDR3 extends over 17 amino acids. Germline assignment: CDR1 MNHEY and CDR2 SVGAGI. Trimming took 0 bases from V and 3 from J; bases not matched to a gene: 7. In DNA form, the CDR3 reads TGTGCCAGCAGTTACTCGATGTGGAGCGGGGGGGAAGAGACCCAGTACTTC. Translated: CASSYSMWSGGEETQYF.

The chain combines TRBV29-1 with TRBJ1-1, with TRBD1 matching over 10 bases. The CDR3 extends over 12 amino acids. Per the germline V gene, CDR1 is SQVTM and CDR2 is ANQGSEA. With 6 bases clipped from V and 5 bases from J, the junction kept 3 bases outside the gene matches. The CDR3 region has the DNA TGCAGCGTGCGGGGACAGGGGACTGAAGCTTTCTTT. It translates to CSVRGQGTEAFF.

This clonotype appeared many times. Germline and junction disagree at one end, which may indicate a read error. This sequence joins TRBV6-1 and TRBJ2-7, with 9 bases that match TRBD2. The CDR3 spans 13 residues. The germline V gene encodes CDR1 MNHNS and CDR2 SASEGT. This CDR3 is CASSEEAQREAHF. In DNA form, the CDR3 reads TGTGCCAGCAGTGAAGAGGCTCAGCGGGAGGCCCACTTC.

There are many counts of this clonotype. The chain joins TRBV20-1 to TRBJ2-3; 7 bases line up with TRBD2. Trimming cost V 1 base and J 5 bases; bases outside gene matches: 9. The CDR3 loop spans 15 amino acids. Germline V lookup: CDR1 DFQATT, CDR2 SNEGSKA (reference sequence). CDR3 sequence: CSARGPGGDVDTQYF. The CDR3 coding sequence is TGCAGTGCTAGAGGCCCGGGAGGAGATGTAGATACGCAGTATTTT.

This clonotype appeared many times. This chain uses TRBV20-1 with TRBJ1-1; no firm D call. The CDR3 spans 12 residues. The germline CDR1 and CDR2 sequences are DFQATT and SNEGSKA (reference sequence). V shed 3 bases and J shed 0 bases, with 5 bases lying between them. The CDR3: CSASAVNTEAFF. For the CDR3, the DNA is TGCAGTGCTAGTGCAGTGAACACTGAAGCTTTCTTT.

In its sample, this clonotype was seen many times. The CDR3 DNA follows: TGCAGTGCTAGCTCCGGGACTAGCGGGGGATCAGATACGCAGTATTTT. Encoded protein: CSASSGTSGGSDTQYF. The chain carries TRBV20-1 and TRBJ2-3; the match to TRBD2 covers 14 bases. V lost 3 bases, J lost 4 bases, and 6 bases stayed unmatched. CDR1 is DFQATT, CDR2 SNEGSKA, per germline (reference sequence). The CDR3 sequence is 16 residues long.

V usage is TRBV6-5 and J usage is TRBJ1-5, with D possibly being TRBD1 (5 bases). The CDR3 totals 18 residues. Trimming shortened V by 0 bases and J by 0 bases, and 15 bases separated the two germline ends. Germline V CDR1 and CDR2: MNHEY, SVGAGI. The CDR3 DNA sequence: TGTGCCAGCAGTTACTCGGGCCGGGACCGTCATAGCAATCAGCCCCAGCATTTT. Translating it yields CASSYSGRDRHSNQPQHF.

This clonotype showed up just a few times. This rearrangement joins TRBV13 to TRBJ2-1; TRBD2 matches 9 bases. With V trimmed by 3 bases and J by 5 bases, 8 bases remained unmatched. This CDR3 is 16 amino acids long. Germline loops: CDR1 PRHDT, CDR2 FYEKMQ (reference sequence). The CDR3 here is CASSFLLAGANNEQFF. The CDR3, as DNA: TGTGCCAGCAGCTTCCTACTAGCGGGTGCCAACAATGAGCAGTTCTTC.